The T cell receptor (beta chain) described here comes from a study of patients and donors after allogeneic stem cell transplantation. The CDR3 spans 11 residues. Per germline, CDR1 ENHRY and CDR2 SYGVKD. Trimming pared 6 bases from V and 10 bases from J, leaving 10 bases between. TCRdb itself ran the RT-PCR reads through MiXCR, one entry per CDR3 protein. The sample holds 190,000 or so distinct CDR3 sequences, about 37% seen once. The rearrangement joins TRBV10-3 to TRBJ2-1, with no clear D. The sample was blood, either unsorted or a sorted T cell fraction (not recorded which). This TCR derives from a human donor who was either an allogeneic HSCT recipient or a stem cell or donor lymphocyte infusion donor (not recorded which). It is not recorded whose cells these are; they may come from a transplant donor. The CDR3 sequence: CAISVYGEQFF. Here the CDR3 DNA reads TGTGCCATCAGCGTCTATGGAGAGCAGTTCTTC.